The clone carrying this TCR beta chain appeared a single time. Antigen: not known. The data originate from a study of OX40 agonist ivuxolimab in advanced cancers. Study summary: Patient treatment consisted of intravenous ivuxolimab administration every 2 weeks at 0.01 to 10 mg/kg. General study results and limits: Dosing at 0.1 to 3.0 mg/kg was accompanied by clonal expansion of CD4+ and CD8+ blood T cells by week 6. Determination of antigen specificity was not performed for the expanded peripheral T cells.

Produced via immunoSEQ multiplex PCR; TCRdb's table is partial and in-frame only. The profile shows some 25,000 clones, around 73% of them singletons. The CDR3 is 16 amino acids. The V end lost 4 bases, the J end lost 0 bases, and 11 bases lay between the germline ends. CDR1 and CDR2 (germline): SGHKS, YYEKEE (reference sequence). V is TRBV5-5 and J is TRBJ2-6; D ambiguous. This clonotype was sampled from an adult with an advanced solid tumor such as melanoma, head and neck, liver or kidney cancer. Source: CD4+ or CD8+ T cells sorted from blood, taken in a trial of the OX40 agonist ivuxolimab. The CDR3 DNA reads TGTGCCAGCAGCCTCACATGGAGCTCTGGGGCCAACGTCCTGACTTTC. Its translation is CASSLTWSSGANVLTF.